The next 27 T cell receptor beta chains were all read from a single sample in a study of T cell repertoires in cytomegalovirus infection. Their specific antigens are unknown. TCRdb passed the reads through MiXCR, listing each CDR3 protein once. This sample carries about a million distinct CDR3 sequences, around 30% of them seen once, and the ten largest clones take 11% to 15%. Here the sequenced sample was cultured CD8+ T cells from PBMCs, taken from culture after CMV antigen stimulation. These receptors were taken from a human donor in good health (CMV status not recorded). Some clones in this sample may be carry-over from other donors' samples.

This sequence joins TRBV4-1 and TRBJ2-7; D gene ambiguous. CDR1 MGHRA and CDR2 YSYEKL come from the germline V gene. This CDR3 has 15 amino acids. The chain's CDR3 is CASSQEYGTNYEQYV. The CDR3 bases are TGTGCCAGCAGCCAAGAGTATGGCACCAACTACGAGCAGTACGTC.

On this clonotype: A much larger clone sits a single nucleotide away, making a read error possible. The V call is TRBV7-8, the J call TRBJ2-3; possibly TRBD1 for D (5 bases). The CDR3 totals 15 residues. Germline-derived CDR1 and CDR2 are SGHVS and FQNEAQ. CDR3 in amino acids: CVSSLEWGGTDTQYF. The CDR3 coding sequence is TGTGTCAGCAGCTTAGAGTGGGGCGGCACAGATACGCAGTATTTT. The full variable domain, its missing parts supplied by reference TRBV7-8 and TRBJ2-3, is GAGVSQSPRYKVAKRGQDVALRCDPISGHVSLFWYQQALGQGPEFLTYFQNEAQLDKSGLPSDRFFAERPEGSVSTLKIQRTQQEDSAVYLCVSSLEWGGTDTQYFGPGTRLTVL.

In DNA, the CDR3 is TGCAGTGCTAGAGATGGCCAGGGAGACAACGAGCAGTACTTC. Translated: CSARDGQGDNEQYF. The chain joins TRBV20-1 to TRBJ2-7; D might be TRBD1 or TRBD2, each matching 5 bases. The length of the CDR3 is 14 residues. Trimming left V 0 bases short and J 5 bases short, with 14 bases between. CDR1 is DFQATT, CDR2 SNEGSKA, per germline (reference sequence).

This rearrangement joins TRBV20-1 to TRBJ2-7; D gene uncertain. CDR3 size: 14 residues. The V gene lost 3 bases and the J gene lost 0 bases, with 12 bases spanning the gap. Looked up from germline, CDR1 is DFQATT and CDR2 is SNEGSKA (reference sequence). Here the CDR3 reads CSARGWQDSYEQYF. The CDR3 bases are TGCAGTGCTAGGGGATGGCAGGACTCCTACGAGCAGTACTTC.

CDR3: CASSQDQRAAASRNSPLHF. CDR3 in DNA: TGTGCCAGCAGCCAAGATCAGAGGGCAGCGGCTTCGAGGAATTCACCCCTCCACTTT. This sequence joins TRBV14 and TRBJ1-6; D unresolved. Germline CDR1 is SGHDN and CDR2 is FVKESK. This CDR3 region has 19 residues. V was shortened by 0 bases and J by 7 bases, with 22 bases between the two germline ends.

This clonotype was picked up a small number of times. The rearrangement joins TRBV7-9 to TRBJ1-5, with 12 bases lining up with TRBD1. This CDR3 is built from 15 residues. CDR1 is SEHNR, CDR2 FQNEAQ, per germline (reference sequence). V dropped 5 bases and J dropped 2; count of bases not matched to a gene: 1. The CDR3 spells CASSGTGGRNQPQHF. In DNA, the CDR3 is TGTGCCAGCAGCGGGACAGGGGGCCGCAATCAGCCCCAGCATTTT. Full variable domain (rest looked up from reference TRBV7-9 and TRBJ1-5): DTGVSQNPRHKITKRGQNVTFRCDPISEHNRLYWYRQTLGQGPEFLTYFQNEAQLEKSRLLSDRFSAERPKGSFSTLEIQRTEQGDSAMYLCASSGTGGRNQPQHFGDGTRLSIL.

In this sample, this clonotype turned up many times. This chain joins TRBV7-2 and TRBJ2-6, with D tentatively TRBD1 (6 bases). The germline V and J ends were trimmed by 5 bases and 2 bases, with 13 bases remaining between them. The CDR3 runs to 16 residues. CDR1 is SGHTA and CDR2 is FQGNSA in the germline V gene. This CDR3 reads CASSVNREAGANVLTF. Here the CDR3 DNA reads TGTGCCAGCAGCGTAAACAGGGAAGCTGGGGCCAACGTCCTGACTTTC.

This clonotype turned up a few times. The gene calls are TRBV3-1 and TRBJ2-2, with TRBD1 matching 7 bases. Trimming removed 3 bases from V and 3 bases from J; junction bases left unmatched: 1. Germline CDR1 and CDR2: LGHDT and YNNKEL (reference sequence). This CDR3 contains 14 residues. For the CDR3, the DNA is TGTGCCAGCAGCCACGGGACAGACACCGGGGAGCTGTTTTTT. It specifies CASSHGTDTGELFF.

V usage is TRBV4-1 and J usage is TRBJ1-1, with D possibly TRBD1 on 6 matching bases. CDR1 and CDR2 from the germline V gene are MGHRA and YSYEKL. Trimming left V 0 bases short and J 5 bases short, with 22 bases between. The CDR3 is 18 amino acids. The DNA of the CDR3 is TGCGCCAGCAGCCAAGATTCGGCCAGGGGTTCGTGGGGGACTGAAGCTTTCTTT. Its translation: CASSQDSARGSWGTEAFF.

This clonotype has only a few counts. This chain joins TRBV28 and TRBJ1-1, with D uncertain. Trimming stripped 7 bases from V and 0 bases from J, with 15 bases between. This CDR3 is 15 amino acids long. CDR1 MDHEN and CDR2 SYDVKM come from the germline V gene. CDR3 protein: CASTAEGAMNTEAFF. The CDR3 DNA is TGTGCCAGCACCGCCGAAGGTGCCATGAACACTGAAGCTTTCTTT. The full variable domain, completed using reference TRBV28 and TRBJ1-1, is DVKVTQSSRYLVKRTGEKVFLECVQDMDHENMFWYRQDPGLGLRLIYFSYDVKMKEKGDIPEGYSVSREKKERFSLILESASTNQTSMYLCASTAEGAMNTEAFFGQGTRLTVV.

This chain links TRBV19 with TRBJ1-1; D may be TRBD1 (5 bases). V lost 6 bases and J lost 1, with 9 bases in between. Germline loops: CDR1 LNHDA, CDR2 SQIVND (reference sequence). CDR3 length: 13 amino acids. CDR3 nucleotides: TGTGCCAGTAGACAGGCAGAGAACACTGAAGCTTTCTTT. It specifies CASRQAENTEAFF.

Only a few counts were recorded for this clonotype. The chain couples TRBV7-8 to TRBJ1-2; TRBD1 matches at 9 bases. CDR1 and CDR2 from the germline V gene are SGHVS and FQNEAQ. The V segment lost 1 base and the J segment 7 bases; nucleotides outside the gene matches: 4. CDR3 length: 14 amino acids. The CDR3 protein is CASSLEGQGPGYTF. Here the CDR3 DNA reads TGTGCCAGCAGCTTAGAGGGACAGGGACCTGGCTACACCTTC.

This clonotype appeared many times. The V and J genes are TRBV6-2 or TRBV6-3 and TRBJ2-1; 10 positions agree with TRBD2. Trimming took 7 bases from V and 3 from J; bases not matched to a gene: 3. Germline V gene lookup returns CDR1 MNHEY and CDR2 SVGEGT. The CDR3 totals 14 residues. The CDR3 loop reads CASNLAGGYNEQFF. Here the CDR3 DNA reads TGTGCCAGCAACTTAGCGGGGGGCTACAATGAGCAGTTCTTC.

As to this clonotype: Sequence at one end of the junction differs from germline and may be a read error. CDR3 protein: CVSSPTGNYGYTF. The DNA for the CDR3 is TGTGTCAGCAGCCCCACAGGGAACTATGGCTACACCTTC. This chain connects TRBV12-3 or TRBV12-4 to TRBJ1-2, with a weak D call TRBD1 (6 bases). The CDR3 is 13 residues long.

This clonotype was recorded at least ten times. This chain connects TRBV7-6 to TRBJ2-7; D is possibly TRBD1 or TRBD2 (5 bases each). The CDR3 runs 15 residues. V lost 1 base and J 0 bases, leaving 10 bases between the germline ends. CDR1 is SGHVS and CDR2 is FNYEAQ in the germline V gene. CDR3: CASSLGGGSSYEQYF. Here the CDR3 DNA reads TGTGCCAGCAGCTTAGGTGGGGGAAGCTCCTACGAGCAGTACTTC.

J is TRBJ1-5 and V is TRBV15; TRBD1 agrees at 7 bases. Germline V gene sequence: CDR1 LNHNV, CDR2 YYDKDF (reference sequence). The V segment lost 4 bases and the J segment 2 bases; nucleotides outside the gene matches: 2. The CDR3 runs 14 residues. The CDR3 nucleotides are TGTGCCACCAGCATTGACAGGGGCAATCAGCCCCAGCATTTT. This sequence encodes CATSIDRGNQPQHF.

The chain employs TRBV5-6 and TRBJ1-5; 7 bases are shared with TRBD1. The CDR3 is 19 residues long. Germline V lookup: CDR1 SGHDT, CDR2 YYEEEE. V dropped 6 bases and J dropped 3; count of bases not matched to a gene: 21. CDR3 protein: CASNRSRDSELMINQPQHF. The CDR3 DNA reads TGTGCCAGCAACAGATCCCGGGACAGCGAATTGATGATCAATCAGCCCCAGCATTTT.

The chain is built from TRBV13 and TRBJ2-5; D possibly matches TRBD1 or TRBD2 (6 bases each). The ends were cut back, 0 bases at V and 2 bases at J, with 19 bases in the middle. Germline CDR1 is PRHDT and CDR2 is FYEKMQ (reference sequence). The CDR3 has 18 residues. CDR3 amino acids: CASSLGHQRGVQQETQYF. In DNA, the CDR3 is TGTGCCAGCAGCTTAGGACATCAAAGGGGGGTCCAACAAGAGACCCAGTACTTC.

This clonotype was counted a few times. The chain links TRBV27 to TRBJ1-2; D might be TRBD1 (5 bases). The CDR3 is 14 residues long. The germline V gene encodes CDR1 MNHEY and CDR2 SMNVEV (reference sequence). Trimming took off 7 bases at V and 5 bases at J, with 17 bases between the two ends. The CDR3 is CASKSQGSLYGYTF. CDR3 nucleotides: TGTGCCAGCAAATCCCAGGGAAGCCTTTATGGCTACACCTTC.

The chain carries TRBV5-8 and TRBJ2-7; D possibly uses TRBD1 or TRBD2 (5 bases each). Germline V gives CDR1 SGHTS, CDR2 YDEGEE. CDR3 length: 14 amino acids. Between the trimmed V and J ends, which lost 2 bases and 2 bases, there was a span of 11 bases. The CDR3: CASSLSGDPYEQYV. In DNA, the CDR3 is TGTGCCAGCAGCTTAAGTGGGGACCCCTACGAGCAGTACGTC.

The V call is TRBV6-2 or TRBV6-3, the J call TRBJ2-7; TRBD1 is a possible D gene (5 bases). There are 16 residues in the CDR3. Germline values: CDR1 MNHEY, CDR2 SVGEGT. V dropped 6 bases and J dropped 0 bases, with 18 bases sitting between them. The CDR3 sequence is CASRGVEGKSSYEQYV. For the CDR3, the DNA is TGTGCCAGCAGAGGGGTGGAAGGGAAGAGCTCCTACGAGCAGTACGTC.

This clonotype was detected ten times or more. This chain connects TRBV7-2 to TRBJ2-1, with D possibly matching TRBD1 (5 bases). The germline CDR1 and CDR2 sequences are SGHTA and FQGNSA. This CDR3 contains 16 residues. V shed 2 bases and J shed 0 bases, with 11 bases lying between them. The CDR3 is CASSLRRGPSYNEQFF. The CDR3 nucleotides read TGTGCCAGCAGCTTAAGAAGGGGCCCCTCCTACAATGAGCAGTTCTTC.

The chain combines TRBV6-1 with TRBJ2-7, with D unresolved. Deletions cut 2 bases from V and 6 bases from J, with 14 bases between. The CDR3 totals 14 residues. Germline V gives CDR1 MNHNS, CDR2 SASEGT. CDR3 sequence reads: CASSEWLGPFEQYV. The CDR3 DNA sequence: TGTGCCAGCAGTGAATGGCTGGGCCCTTTCGAGCAGTACGTC.

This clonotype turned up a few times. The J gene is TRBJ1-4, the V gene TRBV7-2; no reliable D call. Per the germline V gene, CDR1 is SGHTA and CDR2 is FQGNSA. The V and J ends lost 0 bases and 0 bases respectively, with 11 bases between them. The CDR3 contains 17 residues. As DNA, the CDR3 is TGTGCCAGCAGCTTAGCCCCCACCACCGCAACTAATGAAAAACTGTTTTTT. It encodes CASSLAPTTATNEKLFF.

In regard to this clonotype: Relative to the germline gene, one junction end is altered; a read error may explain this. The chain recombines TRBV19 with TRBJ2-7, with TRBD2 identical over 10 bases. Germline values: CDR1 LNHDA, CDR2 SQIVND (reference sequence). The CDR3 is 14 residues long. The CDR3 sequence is CVSSEGTSVYEQYF. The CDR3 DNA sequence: TGTGTCAGTAGTGAGGGGACTAGCGTCTACGAGCAGTACTTC.

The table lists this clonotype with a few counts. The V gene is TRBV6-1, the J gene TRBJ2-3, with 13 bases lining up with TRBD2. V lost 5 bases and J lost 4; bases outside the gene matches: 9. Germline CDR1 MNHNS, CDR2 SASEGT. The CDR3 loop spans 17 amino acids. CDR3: CASSYPTSGGDSDTQYF. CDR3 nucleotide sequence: TGTGCCAGCAGTTACCCAACTAGCGGGGGGGACTCAGATACGCAGTATTTT.

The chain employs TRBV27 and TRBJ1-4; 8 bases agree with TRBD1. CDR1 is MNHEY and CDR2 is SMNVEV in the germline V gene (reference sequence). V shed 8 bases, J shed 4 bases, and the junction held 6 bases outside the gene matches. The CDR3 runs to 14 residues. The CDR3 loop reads CASRLTGVNEKLFF. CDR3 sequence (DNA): TGTGCCAGCCGGCTGACAGGGGTTAATGAAAAACTGTTTTTT.